This T cell receptor beta chain was captured in a study of technical replicates of blood from several donors. TCRdb's table, derived via immunoSEQ multiplex PCR, lists solely in-frame clones and lacks some. The sample comprises 80,000 to 100,000 clones, about 95% of which are singletons, and around 0.21% rests with the top ten. The CDR3 spans 13 residues. Germline-derived CDR1 and CDR2 are SGHDT and YYEEEE. Germline trimming cut 8 bases from V and 3 bases from J; bases unmatched to any gene: 8. The sequence derives from a human donor in good health. The chain joins TRBV5-6 to TRBJ2-7; 7 bases match TRBD1. Sequencing was carried out using T cells isolated from PBMCs. The DNA for the CDR3 is TGTGCCAGTTACAGGGGAGCCGTCTACGAGCAGTACTTC. Protein product: CASYRGAVYEQYF.